This TCR beta chain derives from a study of monozygotic twins with cystic fibrosis. Overall study: Libraries were built from around 3 micrograms of fragmented DNA using about 15 PCR cycles. Study observations and caveats: Monozygotic CF twins shared more identical nucleotide clonotypes than unrelated patients. Shared CDR3 numbers were not associated with age, concordance or severity. J usage was most co-twin-similar in 8 of 16 pairs, V in 13.

As concerns this clone: Its antigen is not known.

Profiled with immunoSEQ multiplex PCR; TCRdb holds only in-frame clones, not every one. Among more than 9,000 clones listed, 85% were seen once. The germline gives CDR1 SGHRS, CDR2 YFSETQ. V dropped 2 bases and J dropped 5 bases, with 14 bases sitting between them. This CDR3 region has 15 residues. Material for sequencing was blood. This chain links TRBV5-1 with TRBJ2-1; D perhaps matches TRBD1 (5 bases). This sequence was found in a man aged 18 to 29 with cystic fibrosis. Written as DNA, the CDR3 is TGCGCCAGCAGCTTCGCCCAGGGCCTCCACAATGAGCAGTTCTTC. Protein product: CASSFAQGLHNEQFF.